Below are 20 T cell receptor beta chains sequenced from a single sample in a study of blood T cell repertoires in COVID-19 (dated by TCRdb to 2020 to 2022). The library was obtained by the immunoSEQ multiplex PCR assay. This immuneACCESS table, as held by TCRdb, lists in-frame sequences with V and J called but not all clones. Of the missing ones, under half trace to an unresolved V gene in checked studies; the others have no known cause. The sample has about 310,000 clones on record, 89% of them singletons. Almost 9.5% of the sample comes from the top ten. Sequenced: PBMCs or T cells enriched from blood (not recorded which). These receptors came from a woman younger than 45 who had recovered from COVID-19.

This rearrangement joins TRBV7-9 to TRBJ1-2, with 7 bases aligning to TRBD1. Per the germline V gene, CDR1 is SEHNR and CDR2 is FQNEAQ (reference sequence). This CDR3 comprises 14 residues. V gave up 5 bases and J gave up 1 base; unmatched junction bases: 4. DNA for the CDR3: TGTGCCAGCAGCGGACAGGCTGTTAACTATGGCTACACCTTC. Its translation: CASSGQAVNYGYTF. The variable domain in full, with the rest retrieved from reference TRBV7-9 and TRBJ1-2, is DTGVSQNPRHKITKRGQNVTFRCDPISEHNRLYWYRQTLGQGPEFLTYFQNEAQLEKSRLLSDRFSAERPKGSFSTLEIQRTEQGDSAMYLCASSGQAVNYGYTFGSGTRLTVV.

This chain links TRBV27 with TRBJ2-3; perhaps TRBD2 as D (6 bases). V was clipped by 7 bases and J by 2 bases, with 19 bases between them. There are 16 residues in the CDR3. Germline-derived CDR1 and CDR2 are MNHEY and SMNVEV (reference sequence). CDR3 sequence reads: CASIIPPGLDTDTQYF. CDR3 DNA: TGTGCCAGCATTATCCCCCCGGGACTTGACACAGATACGCAGTATTTT.

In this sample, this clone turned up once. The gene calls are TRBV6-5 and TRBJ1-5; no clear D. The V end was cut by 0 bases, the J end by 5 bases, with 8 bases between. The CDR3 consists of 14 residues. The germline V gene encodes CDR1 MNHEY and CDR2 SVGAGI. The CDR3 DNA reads TGTGCCAGCAGTTACTCCATCGGGGATCAGCCCCAGCATTTT. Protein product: CASSYSIGDQPQHF.

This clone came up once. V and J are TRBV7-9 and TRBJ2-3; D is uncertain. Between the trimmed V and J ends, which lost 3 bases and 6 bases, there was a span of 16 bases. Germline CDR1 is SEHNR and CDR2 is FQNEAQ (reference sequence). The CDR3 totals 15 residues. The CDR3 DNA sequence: TGTGCCAGCAGCTTTATCCGGCAACAGTGGGATACGCAGTATTTT. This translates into CASSFIRQQWDTQYF.

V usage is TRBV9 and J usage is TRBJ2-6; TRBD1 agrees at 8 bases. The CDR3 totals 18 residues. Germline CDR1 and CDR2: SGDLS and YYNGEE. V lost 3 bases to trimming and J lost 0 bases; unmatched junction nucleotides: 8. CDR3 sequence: CASSAQTGVSSGANVLTF. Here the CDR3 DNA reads TGTGCCAGCAGCGCGCAGACAGGGGTCAGCTCTGGGGCCAACGTCCTGACTTTC.

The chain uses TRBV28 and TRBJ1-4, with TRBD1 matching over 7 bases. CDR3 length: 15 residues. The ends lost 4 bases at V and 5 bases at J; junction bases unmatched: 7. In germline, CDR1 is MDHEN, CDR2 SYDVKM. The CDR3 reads CASSSAGGGNEKLFF. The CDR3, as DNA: TGTGCCAGCAGTTCCGCAGGGGGTGGGAATGAAAAACTGTTTTTT.

The CDR3 sequence: CSVAQSRGGTEAFF. CDR3 nucleotide sequence: TGCAGCGTTGCCCAAAGCAGGGGCGGCACTGAAGCTTTCTTT. The V call is TRBV29-1, the J call TRBJ1-1; maybe TRBD1 (6 bases). CDR1 and CDR2 from the germline V gene are SQVTM and ANQGSEA. Trimming removed 4 bases from V and 4 bases from J, with 16 bases in between. The CDR3 is 14 residues long.

The CDR3 spells CASSPQQGVAYGYTF. CDR3 DNA: TGTGCCAGCTCACCCCAACAGGGGGTTGCCTATGGCTACACCTTC. The chain recombines TRBV18 with TRBJ1-2, with 8 bases matching TRBD1. The CDR3 sequence is 15 residues long. Germline V gene data show CDR1 as KGHSH and CDR2 as LQKENI. The J segment lost 4 bases and the V segment lost 3 bases, leaving 7 bases of the junction unmatched.

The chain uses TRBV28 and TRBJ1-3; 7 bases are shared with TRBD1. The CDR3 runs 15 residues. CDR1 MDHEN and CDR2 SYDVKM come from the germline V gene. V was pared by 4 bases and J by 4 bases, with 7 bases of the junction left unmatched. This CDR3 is CASSSLTGAGNTIYF. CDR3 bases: TGTGCCAGCAGTTCGCTAACAGGGGCAGGAAACACCATATATTTT.

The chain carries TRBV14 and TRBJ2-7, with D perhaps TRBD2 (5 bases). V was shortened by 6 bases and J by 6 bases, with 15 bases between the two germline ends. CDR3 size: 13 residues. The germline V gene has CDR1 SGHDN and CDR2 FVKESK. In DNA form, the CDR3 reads TGTGCCAGCAGTCGTCAGGCGGGTGGCGAGCAGTACTTC. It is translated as CASSRQAGGEQYF. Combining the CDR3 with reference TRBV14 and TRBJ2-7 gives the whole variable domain EAGVTQFPSHSVIEKGQTVTLRCDPISGHDNLYWYRRVMGKEIKFLLHFVKESKQDESGMPNNRFLAERTGGTYSTLKVQPAELEDSGVYFCASSRQAGGEQYFGPGTRLTVT.

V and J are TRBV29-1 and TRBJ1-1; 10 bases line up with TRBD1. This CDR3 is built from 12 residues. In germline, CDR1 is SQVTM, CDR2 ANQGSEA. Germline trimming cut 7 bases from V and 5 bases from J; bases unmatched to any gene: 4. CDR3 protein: CSADRGQTEAFF. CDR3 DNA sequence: TGCAGCGCAGACAGGGGGCAAACTGAAGCTTTCTTT.

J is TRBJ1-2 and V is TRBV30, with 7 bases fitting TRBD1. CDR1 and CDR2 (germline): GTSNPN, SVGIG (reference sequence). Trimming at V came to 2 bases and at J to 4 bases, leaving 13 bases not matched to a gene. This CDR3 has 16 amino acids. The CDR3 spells CAWSPPRYRGAYGYTF. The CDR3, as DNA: TGTGCCTGGAGTCCACCCCGATACAGGGGAGCCTATGGCTACACCTTC.

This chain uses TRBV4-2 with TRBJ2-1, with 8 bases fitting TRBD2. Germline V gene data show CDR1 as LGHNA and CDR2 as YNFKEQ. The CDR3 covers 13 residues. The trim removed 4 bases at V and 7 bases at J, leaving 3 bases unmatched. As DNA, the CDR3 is TGTGCCAGCAGCCTGGGACTAGGGAATGAGCAGTTCTTC. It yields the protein CASSLGLGNEQFF.

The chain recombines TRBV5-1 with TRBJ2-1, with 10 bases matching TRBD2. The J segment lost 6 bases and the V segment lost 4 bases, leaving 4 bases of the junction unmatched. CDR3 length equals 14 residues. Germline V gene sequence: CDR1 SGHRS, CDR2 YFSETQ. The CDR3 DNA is TGCGCCAGCAGCCCGGGACTAGCGTTCAATGAGCAGTTCTTC. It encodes CASSPGLAFNEQFF.

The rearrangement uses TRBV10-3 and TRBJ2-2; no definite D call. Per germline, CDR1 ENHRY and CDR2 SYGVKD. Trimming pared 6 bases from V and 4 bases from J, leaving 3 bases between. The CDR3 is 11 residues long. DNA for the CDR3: TGTGCCATCAGCGGCACCGGGGAGCTGTTTTTT. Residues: CAISGTGELFF.

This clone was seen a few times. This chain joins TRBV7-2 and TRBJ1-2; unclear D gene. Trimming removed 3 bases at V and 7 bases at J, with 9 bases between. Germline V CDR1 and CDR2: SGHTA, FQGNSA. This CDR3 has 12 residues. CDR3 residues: CASSLGVSGYTF. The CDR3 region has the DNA TGTGCCAGCAGCTTGGGCGTTAGTGGCTACACCTTC.

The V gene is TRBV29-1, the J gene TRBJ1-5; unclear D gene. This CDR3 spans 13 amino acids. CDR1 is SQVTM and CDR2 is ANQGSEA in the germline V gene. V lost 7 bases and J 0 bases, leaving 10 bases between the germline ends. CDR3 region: CSAILYSNQPQHF. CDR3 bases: TGCAGCGCTATCTTATATAGCAATCAGCCCCAGCATTTT. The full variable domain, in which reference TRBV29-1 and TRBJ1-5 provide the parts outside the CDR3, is SAVISQKPSRDICQRGTSLTIQCQVDSQVTMMFWYRQQPGQSLTLIATANQGSEATYESGFVIDKFPISRPNLTFSTLTVSNMSPEDSSIYLCSAILYSNQPQHFGDGTRLSIL.

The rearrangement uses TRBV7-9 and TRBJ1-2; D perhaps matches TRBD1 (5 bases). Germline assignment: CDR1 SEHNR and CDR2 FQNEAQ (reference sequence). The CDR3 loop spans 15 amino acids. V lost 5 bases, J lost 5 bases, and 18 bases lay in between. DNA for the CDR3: TGTGCCAGCAGCCCGATCCCACCAGGGAAGTATGGCTACACCTTC. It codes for CASSPIPPGKYGYTF.

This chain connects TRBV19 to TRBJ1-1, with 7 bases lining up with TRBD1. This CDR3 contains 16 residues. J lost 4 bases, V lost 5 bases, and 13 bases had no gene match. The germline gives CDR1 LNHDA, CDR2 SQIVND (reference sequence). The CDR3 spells CASSSAGTEGVTEAFF. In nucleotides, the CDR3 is TGTGCCAGTAGTTCAGCCGGGACAGAAGGTGTCACTGAAGCTTTCTTT.

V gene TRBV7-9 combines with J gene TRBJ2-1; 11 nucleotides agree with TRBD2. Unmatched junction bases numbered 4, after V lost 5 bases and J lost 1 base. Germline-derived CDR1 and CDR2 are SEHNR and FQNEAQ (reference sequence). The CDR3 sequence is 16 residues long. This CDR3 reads CASSHPSGRSYNEQFF. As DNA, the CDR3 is TGTGCCAGCAGCCACCCTAGCGGGAGGTCCTACAATGAGCAGTTCTTC.